This T cell receptor beta chain was recorded in a study of blood T cell repertoires in COVID-19. As for the study in general: Acute and convalescent COVID-19 specimens originated in the United States, Italy and Spain. T cells, B-cell-depleted T cells, or PBMCs provided the cDNA or gDNA that served as material.

Trimming cost V 0 bases and J 8 bases, with 11 bases left between them. The CDR3 length is 14 residues. Germline V CDR1 and CDR2: MGHRA, YSYEKL. In the original workflow: Quantification of nucleated cells was approximated via reference gene primer amplification. TCRdb's table, derived via immunoSEQ multiplex PCR, lists solely in-frame clones and lacks some. The D gene and trimming were derived from the DNA, and the V and J assignments and clone size from that table. The table shows 300,000 to 450,000 clones, with about 88% occurring only once. The sequencing sample was made of peripheral blood. The sequence was obtained from a human donor in a cohort sampled during active COVID-19. This sequence joins TRBV4-1 and TRBJ1-5; perhaps TRBD1 as D (5 bases). CDR3 amino acids: CASSQESGLKPQHF. CDR3 DNA sequence: TGCGCCAGCAGCCAAGAATCAGGGTTGAAGCCCCAGCATTTT.